These T cell receptor beta chains were read from a single sample in a study of blood T cell repertoires in COVID-19. Repertoires were generated with immunoSEQ multiplex PCR, while TCRdb's copy carries only in-frame clones and drops some. This table holds about 180,000 clones, 86% found once. Material for sequencing was peripheral blood. These TCRs come from a man aged 65-85 years with active or convalescent COVID-19. Both conserved end residues are part of each CDR3.

17 TRBJ2-2 TRBV18 CASSPYKEGARAGELFF
15 TRBJ2-1 TRBV5-4 CASSRGLAGYNEQFF
14 TRBJ1-1 TRBV7-9 CASSLALGATEAFF
14 TRBJ1-1 TRBV7-2 CASSEDRVWTEAFF
12 TRBJ1-1 TRBV12-3/TRBV12-4 CASDRANTEAFF
15 TRBJ1-5 TRBV2 CASRVQGTHNQPQHF
12 TRBJ1-2 TRBV6-5 CAIRTYNTGYTF
15 TRBJ1-4 TRBV9 CASSPNGATNEKLFF
14 TRBJ2-1 TRBV11-2 CASVVGLYSSEQFF
18 TRBJ1-6 TRBV27 CASSFSSTGAIYNSPLHF
13 TRBJ1-2 TRBV18 CASSPRGIEGYTF
13 TRBJ2-7 TRBV9 CASSIRPSGEQYF
15 TRBJ2-7 TRBV5-4 CASSTDRGRWYEQYF
18 TRBJ1-1 TRBV19 CASSIDRGTGRSNTEAFF
14 TRBJ1-2 TRBV6-5 CASRKTGGTGGYTF
16 TRBJ1-4 TRBV7-2 CASSLATAPDYEKLFF
13 TRBJ1-1 TRBV5-4 CASSRPGGTEAFF
13 TRBJ2-7 TRBV5-1 CASSLSLAYEQYF
15 TRBJ2-4 TRBV6-2/TRBV6-3 CASSYRDSGKNIQYF
14 TRBJ2-3 TRBV6-2/TRBV6-3 CASSYAGTPDTQYF
14 TRBJ1-1 TRBV4-3 CASSQAGEGTEAFF
16 TRBJ2-7 TRBV11-1 CASSGGRRERSYEQYF
14 TRBJ1-2 TRBV6-6 CASSRTGTSGGYTF
12 TRBJ1-6 TRBV30 CAWTPGRSPLHF
16 TRBJ1-1 TRBV11-2 CASSFRHRSLNTEAFF
16 TRBJ2-2 TRBV13 CASSLRAGTNTGELFF
15 TRBJ2-7 TRBV9 CASSPRDTSSYEQYF
14 TRBJ1-2 TRBV27 CASSPSDLGGGYTF
14 TRBJ1-1 TRBV27 CASRRTDRDTEAFF
16 TRBJ2-7 TRBV7-3 CASSLVSGTGSYEQYF
14 TRBJ1-1 TRBV27 CASRRSGGGGEAFF
15 TRBJ1-5 TRBV7-2 CASSFDRVGNQPQHF
14 TRBJ1-1 TRBV30 CAWSVGGAGTEAFF